The next 25 T cell receptor beta chains were all read from a single sample in a study of blood T cell repertoires in COVID-19. Repertoires were generated with immunoSEQ multiplex PCR, while TCRdb's copy carries only in-frame clones and drops some. The data contain 70,000 to 95,000 clones, about 82% of them singletons. The sequencing sample was made of peripheral blood. These receptors came from a woman in her sixties or seventies with acute or convalescent COVID-19.

The chain has TRBV29-1 and TRBJ1-1; TRBD1 matches at 8 bases. The CDR3 totals 14 residues. Trimming took 4 bases from V and 4 from J; bases not matched to a gene: 8. Germline CDR1 and CDR2: SQVTM and ANQGSEA. The CDR3 DNA is TGCAGCGTTGTTGTCTCCAGGGGGCCCACTGAAGCTTTCTTT. This encodes CSVVVSRGPTEAFF.

About this clone itself: An end of the junction differs from the germline gene, which may be a read error. The chain has TRBV7-2 and TRBJ2-5; 13 positions agree with TRBD2. The CDR3 consists of 14 residues. Germline values: CDR1 SGHTA, CDR2 FQGNSA. CDR3: CASSATSGGPHRHF. Here the CDR3 DNA reads TGTGCCAGCAGCGCGACTAGCGGGGGGCCTCACCGACACTTC.

The chain combines TRBV7-9 with TRBJ1-4; D gene uncertain. Trimming shortened V by 5 bases and J by 2 bases, and 12 bases separated the two germline ends. Germline CDR1 is SEHNR and CDR2 is FQNEAQ (reference sequence). The CDR3 loop spans 15 amino acids. The CDR3 DNA reads as TGTGCCAGCAGCCGTCGAGGAGCTACTAATGAAAAACTGTTTTTT. This encodes CASSRRGATNEKLFF.

The chain carries TRBV30 and TRBJ2-2; TRBD2 matches 12 bases. Germline assignment: CDR1 GTSNPN and CDR2 SVGIG (reference sequence). The CDR3 totals 17 residues. V was pared by 6 bases and J by 1 base, with 9 bases of the junction left unmatched. CDR3 in DNA: TGTGCCTGTGATATGGCTAGCGGGGGGGTGAACACCGGGGAGCTGTTTTTT. Its translation: CACDMASGGVNTGELFF. Full variable domain (rest looked up from reference TRBV30 and TRBJ2-2): SQTIHQWPATLVQPVGSPLSLECTVEGTSNPNLYWYRQAAGRGLQLLFYSVGIGQISSEVPQNLSASRPQDRQFILSSKKLLLSDSGFYLCACDMASGGVNTGELFFGEGSRLTVL.

V and J are TRBV24-1 and TRBJ2-1, with 14 nucleotides matching TRBD2. Germline values: CDR1 KGHDR, CDR2 SFDVKD. V shed 4 bases, J shed 10 bases, and the junction held 11 bases outside the gene matches. This CDR3 comprises 17 residues. This CDR3 is CATSEGLAGDAPKEQFF. The CDR3 DNA reads TGTGCCACCAGTGAGGGACTAGCGGGAGACGCCCCGAAGGAGCAGTTCTTC.

J is TRBJ1-4 and V is TRBV7-9; no clear D gene. With 6 bases removed from V and 4 bases from J, the gap between germline ends came to 12 bases. CDR3 length equals 14 residues. Looked up from germline, CDR1 is SEHNR and CDR2 is FQNEAQ (reference sequence). The CDR3 reads CASSTGSYNEKLFF. DNA of the CDR3: TGTGCCAGCAGTACGGGGAGCTATAATGAAAAACTGTTTTTT.

This CDR3 reads CAIGGSGGAGNEQFF. The CDR3, as DNA: TGTGCCATCGGGGGTAGCGGGGGGGCTGGCAATGAGCAGTTCTTC. The chain joins TRBV10-3 to TRBJ2-1, with TRBD2 identical over 11 bases. Germline V gene sequence: CDR1 ENHRY, CDR2 SYGVKD. CDR3 length: 15 amino acids. V lost 8 bases to trimming and J lost 6 bases; unmatched junction nucleotides: 9.

The V and J genes are TRBV7-2 and TRBJ2-2, with D possibly matching TRBD1 (5 bases). Trimming removed 5 bases from V and 5 bases from J, with 15 bases in between. Looked up from germline, CDR1 is SGHTA and CDR2 is FQGNSA. CDR3 length: 15 amino acids. The CDR3 bases are TGTGCCAGCAGCACAACAACAGGCTCGACCGGGGAGCTGTTTTTT. This sequence encodes CASSTTTGSTGELFF.

The chain carries TRBV6-5 and TRBJ1-1; 7 nucleotides line up with TRBD1. V lost 2 bases, J lost 7 bases, and 7 bases stayed unmatched. The germline V gene has CDR1 MNHEY and CDR2 SVGAGI. This CDR3 spans 14 amino acids. The CDR3 bases are TGTGCCAGCAGTTACCGGCGACAGGGCGGTGAAGCTTTCTTT. It specifies CASSYRRQGGEAFF.

The chain is built from TRBV3-1 (or the pseudogene TRBV3-2) and TRBJ1-1; no firm D call. V lost 4 bases, J lost 10 bases, and 16 bases lay in between. This CDR3 region has 13 residues. Per germline, CDR1 LGHDT and CDR2 YNNKEL (reference sequence). In DNA form, the CDR3 reads TGTGCCAGCAGCCTAACAGAACCGTTCGGAGCTTTCTTT. Encoded protein: CASSLTEPFGAFF.

The chain couples TRBV18 to TRBJ2-1, with D possibly being TRBD1 (5 bases). The CDR3 contains 20 residues. Per germline, CDR1 KGHSH and CDR2 LQKENI. Between the trimmed V and J ends, which lost 3 bases and 5 bases, there was a span of 29 bases. The CDR3 protein is CASSPYFKTKGPKDNNEQFF. For the CDR3, the DNA is TGTGCCAGCTCACCTTATTTCAAAACTAAGGGGCCCAAAGATAACAATGAGCAGTTCTTC. The full variable domain, in which reference TRBV18 and TRBJ2-1 provide the parts outside the CDR3, is NAGVMQNPRHLVRRRGQEARLRCSPMKGHSHVYWYRQLPEEGLKFMVYLQKENIIDESGMPKERFSAEFPKEGPSILRIQQVVRGDSAAYFCASSPYFKTKGPKDNNEQFFGPGTRLTVL.

This rearrangement joins TRBV29-1 to TRBJ1-1; the D gene is possibly TRBD1 (5 bases). V lost 7 bases and J 4 bases, leaving 13 bases between the germline ends. The CDR3 length is 12 residues. Germline assignment: CDR1 SQVTM and CDR2 ANQGSEA. DNA for the CDR3: TGCAGCGCTGGGCAGGGCTCCACTGAAGCTTTCTTT. This sequence encodes CSAGQGSTEAFF.

The rearrangement links TRBV19 to TRBJ1-1; TRBD1 matches 11 bases. Germline V gene data show CDR1 as LNHDA and CDR2 as SQIVND (reference sequence). The CDR3 sequence is 17 residues long. Germline trimming cut 3 bases from V and 0 bases from J; bases unmatched to any gene: 6. The CDR3 is CASSIRTGGALNTEAFF. CDR3 DNA: TGTGCCAGTAGTATCCGGACAGGGGGCGCGTTGAACACTGAAGCTTTCTTT.

This clone has only a few counts. J is TRBJ1-2 and V is TRBV5-4; the match to TRBD1 covers 10 bases. Trimming removed 4 bases from V and 8 bases from J; junction bases left unmatched: 11. The CDR3 is 15 amino acids. The germline V gene has CDR1 SGHNT and CDR2 YYREEE (reference sequence). In nucleotides, the CDR3 is TGTGCCAGCAGCGTGGACCGGGACAGGGGACGGGGCTACACCTTC. Translated: CASSVDRDRGRGYTF.

The rearrangement links TRBV19 to TRBJ1-1; 9 bases are a match to TRBD1. V was clipped by 1 base and J by 3 bases; unmatched bases: 0. The CDR3 is 14 residues long. Germline V gives CDR1 LNHDA, CDR2 SQIVND (reference sequence). Here the CDR3 DNA reads TGTGCCAGTAGTATAGGGACAGGGGACACTGAAGCTTTCTTT. Translation: CASSIGTGDTEAFF.

The V gene is TRBV3-1 (or the pseudogene TRBV3-2), the J gene TRBJ1-1; D remains ambiguous. V shed 4 bases and J shed 4 bases, with 13 bases lying between them. The CDR3 covers 14 residues. Germline V gene lookup returns CDR1 LGHDT and CDR2 YNNKEL (reference sequence). CDR3: CASSPPGRSTEAFF. The CDR3 nucleotides are TGTGCCAGCAGCCCCCCCGGGAGAAGCACTGAAGCTTTCTTT.

The genes are TRBV7-2 and TRBJ1-3; D unclear. This CDR3 has 14 residues. The V end was cut by 2 bases, the J end by 3 bases, with 8 bases between. The germline CDR1 and CDR2 sequences are SGHTA and FQGNSA. This chain's CDR3 is CASSLRGGGNTIYF. The CDR3 nucleotides read TGTGCCAGCAGCTTACGGGGAGGTGGAAACACCATATATTTT.

This rearrangement joins TRBV3-1 (or the pseudogene TRBV3-2) to TRBJ2-1; 9 nucleotides align to TRBD2. Germline V gene lookup returns CDR1 LGHDT and CDR2 YNNKEL (reference sequence). With 0 bases clipped from V and 15 bases from J, the junction kept 15 bases outside the gene matches. The CDR3 contains 16 residues. The CDR3 sequence: CASSQDHRSTSGQLFF. In nucleotides, the CDR3 is TGTGCCAGCAGCCAAGATCACCGTTCGACTAGCGGCCAACTGTTCTTC.

The chain combines TRBV7-9 with TRBJ2-1, with 7 bases lining up with TRBD2. CDR1 and CDR2 (germline): SEHNR, FQNEAQ (reference sequence). The CDR3 loop spans 14 amino acids. V lost 4 bases and J lost 4; bases outside the gene matches: 4. CDR3 sequence reads: CASSWGGLYNEQFF. Here the CDR3 DNA reads TGTGCCAGCAGCTGGGGGGGTCTTTACAATGAGCAGTTCTTC.

The chain uses TRBV9 and TRBJ2-2; D may be TRBD2 (5 bases). Germline V CDR1 and CDR2: SGDLS, YYNGEE. The CDR3 extends over 15 amino acids. The ends were cut back, 4 bases at V and 3 bases at J, with 13 bases in the middle. In DNA, the CDR3 is TGTGCCAGCAGCCCGTCGGGGTACTACACCGGGGAGCTGTTTTTT. Protein: CASSPSGYYTGELFF.

This chain links TRBV28 with TRBJ1-1, with TRBD1 matching over 8 bases. This CDR3 comprises 15 residues. Trimming removed 7 bases from V and 5 bases from J; junction bases left unmatched: 12. Per the germline V gene, CDR1 is MDHEN and CDR2 is SYDVKM. The CDR3 loop is CASTISTGVSTEAFF. The CDR3 nucleotides are TGTGCCAGCACCATATCGACAGGGGTTAGTACTGAAGCTTTCTTT.

The rearrangement links TRBV5-1 to TRBJ1-2; perhaps TRBD1 as D (5 bases). This CDR3 contains 17 residues. The germline V gene has CDR1 SGHRS and CDR2 YFSETQ. Trimming pared 4 bases from V and 0 bases from J, leaving 19 bases between. Here the CDR3 reads CASSVGPYRRSNYGYTF. CDR3 DNA sequence: TGCGCCAGCAGCGTCGGTCCTTACAGGAGATCTAACTATGGCTACACCTTC.

V gene TRBV5-8 combines with J gene TRBJ2-1; D is undetermined. The germline V gene encodes CDR1 SGHTS and CDR2 YDEGEE. There are 15 residues in the CDR3. Trimming took 0 bases from V and 6 from J, leaving 13 bases between them. The CDR3 protein is CASSLAKIISNEQFF. In DNA, the CDR3 is TGTGCCAGCAGCTTGGCGAAAATTATCAGCAATGAGCAGTTCTTC.

The sample holds a few counts of this clone. The V and J genes are TRBV6-4 and TRBJ1-1; D is perhaps TRBD1 (6 bases). CDR1 and CDR2 from the germline V gene are MRHNA and SNTAGT. V was shortened by 3 bases and J by 1 base, with 9 bases between the two germline ends. The length of the CDR3 is 14 residues. CDR3 loop: CASSEQGTNTEAFF. CDR3 nucleotide sequence: TGTGCCAGCAGTGAGCAGGGGACGAACACTGAAGCTTTCTTT.

The chain carries TRBV7-9 and TRBJ2-1; no firm D call. CDR1 is SEHNR and CDR2 is FQNEAQ in the germline V gene (reference sequence). The ends were cut back, 7 bases at V and 8 bases at J, with 12 bases in the middle. This CDR3 region has 12 residues. The CDR3 DNA sequence: TGTGCCAGCACCTCCCGTTTCGATGAGCAGTTCTTC. Amino acids: CASTSRFDEQFF.